This T cell receptor beta chain was identified during a study of control samples from healthy donors and cancer patients (TCRdb year 2020). Libraries were constructed by the immunoSEQ multiplex PCR assay. The source is immuneACCESS, and TCRdb retained only in-frame sequences with V and J called. Part of the clones is not carried over; for the studies checked, unresolved V genes explain less than half of this, and the remainder is unexplained. Recorded for this sample are 200,000 to 250,000 clones; about 94% of them occurred a single time. Clones ranked in the top ten supply about 1.4% of the sample. The junction carries 15 bases between V and J, which are trimmed by 3 bases and 4 bases respectively. The CDR3 goes from the cysteine to the phenylalanine over 15 residues. The CDR3 DNA has 45 bases and is translated from base 1. For CDR1 and CDR2, the germline V gene lists KGHSH and LQKENI. Points on this clone: There is no known antigen for this receptor. Qualities for individual bases were not recorded, and no much larger clone is one base off.

The clonotype originates from a man between 50 and 59 years old in good health. The chain employs TRBV18 and TRBJ2-5, and possibly TRBD1, on 6 matching bases. The sequenced material came from blood. The CDR3 loop reads CASSPPGHTGETQYF. The sequenced DNA is TGTGCCAGCTCACCCCCGGGACACACAGGAGAGACCCAGTACTTC.